The 21 T cell receptor beta chains listed next were all sequenced from one sample in a study of human T cells and chemical hapten exposure. Time point: healthy volunteer bleed at 2 weeks. The study extracted total RNA from unfractionated whole blood. Using its own MiXCR run on the RACE reads, TCRdb lists one record per CDR3 protein. The repertoire holds roughly 30,000 distinct CDR3 sequences, with nearly 7.5% as singletons. What was sequenced was whole blood. These TCRs come from a human donor in good health. Some clones in this sample may be carry-over from other donors' samples.

The sample holds a few counts of this clonotype. The chain couples TRBV7-2 to TRBJ2-7; 10 bases are shared with TRBD1. Germline CDR1 SGHTA, CDR2 FQGNSA. The CDR3 spans 14 residues. The V gene end was trimmed by 2 bases and the J gene end by 4 bases; junction bases not matched to a gene: 2. As DNA, the CDR3 is TGTGCCAGCAGCTTATGGGGACAGGGGTACGAGCAGTACTTC. Translated: CASSLWGQGYEQYF.

This clonotype came up many times. The chain carries TRBV6-2 or TRBV6-3 and TRBJ2-1; 9 nucleotides line up with TRBD2. This CDR3 has 17 amino acids. Trimming at V came to 0 bases and at J to 2 bases, leaving 5 bases not matched to a gene. CDR1 and CDR2 from the germline V gene are MNHEY and SVGEGT. The CDR3: CASSYSNERGAYNEQFF. The CDR3 DNA reads TGTGCCAGCAGTTACTCGAACGAGCGGGGGGCCTACAATGAGCAGTTCTTC.

This clonotype has at least ten counts. DNA of the CDR3: TGTGCCAGCAGTGAATTGGGGACTAGTCGCGATCCGGGTACGCAGTATTTT. It yields the protein CASSELGTSRDPGTQYF. The genes are TRBV25-1 and TRBJ2-3; 8 positions agree with TRBD2. Trimming at V came to 1 base and at J to 8 bases, leaving 14 bases not matched to a gene. Germline CDR1 is MGHDK and CDR2 is SYGVNS. The CDR3 consists of 17 residues.

A word on this clonotype: Possible read error: a much larger clone is one base away. The V and J genes are TRBV10-1 and TRBJ2-3, with no clear D. CDR1 and CDR2 from the germline V gene are WNHNN and SYGVQD (reference sequence). The CDR3 sequence is 14 residues long. CDR3 residues: CASSSGLNTDTQFF. The CDR3 coding sequence is TGCGCCAGCAGTTCCGGGCTTAACACAGATACGCAGTTTTTT.

The V call is TRBV20-1, the J call TRBJ1-5, with D maybe TRBD1 (5 bases). Deletions cut 6 bases from V and 3 bases from J, with 12 bases between. Germline V gives CDR1 DFQATT, CDR2 SNEGSKA (reference sequence). The CDR3 consists of 13 residues. In DNA, the CDR3 is TGCAGTGCGAGCCCAGGGTCCAATCAGCCCCAGCATTTT. The encoded protein is CSASPGSNQPQHF.

The table lists this clonotype with a few counts. This chain connects TRBV4-2 to TRBJ1-1, with D tentatively TRBD1 (5 bases). Germline values: CDR1 LGHNA, CDR2 YNFKEQ. The CDR3 has 15 residues. The ends were cut back, 3 bases at V and 2 bases at J, with 13 bases in the middle. The CDR3: CASSHREVSNTEAFF. The CDR3 DNA follows: TGTGCCAGCAGCCACAGGGAAGTTAGTAACACTGAAGCTTTCTTT.

This clonotype was recorded many times. This chain uses TRBV5-1 with TRBJ2-5; TRBD2 agrees at 11 bases. CDR3 length: 13 amino acids. V lost 4 bases, J lost 10 bases, and 6 bases stayed unmatched. Germline V lookup: CDR1 SGHRS, CDR2 YFSETQ. CDR3 loop: CASSPGLAGNQYF. CDR3 in DNA: TGCGCCAGCAGCCCCGGACTAGCGGGCAACCAGTACTTC.

This clonotype was seen at least ten times. The rearrangement uses TRBV29-1 and TRBJ1-1; D not certain. V was pared by 6 bases and J by 1 base, with 18 bases between. CDR3 size: 15 residues. Germline V gene data show CDR1 as SQVTM and CDR2 as ANQGSEA. CDR3 sequence: CSVCPGPSWNTEAFF. The CDR3 DNA reads as TGCAGCGTATGTCCAGGACCCTCATGGAACACTGAAGCTTTCTTT.

This clonotype occurred many times. The genes are TRBV7-2 and TRBJ2-1, with 12 nucleotides matching TRBD2. There are 15 residues in the CDR3. Germline assignment: CDR1 SGHTA and CDR2 FQGNSA. Germline trimming cut 4 bases from V and 6 bases from J; bases unmatched to any gene: 4. CDR3 protein: CASSSLAGGGNEQFF. CDR3 bases: TGTGCCAGCAGCTCACTAGCGGGAGGTGGCAATGAGCAGTTCTTC.

This clonotype was recorded at least ten times. The CDR3, as DNA: TGTGCCAGCAGCATGGGGGAGCGGGATACGCAGTATTTT. Its protein is CASSMGERDTQYF. This sequence joins TRBV3-1 and TRBJ2-3; D tentatively fits TRBD1 or TRBD2 (5 bases each). Trimming shortened V by 5 bases and J by 6 bases, and 12 bases separated the two germline ends. Germline loops: CDR1 LGHDT, CDR2 YNNKEL (reference sequence). The CDR3 is 13 residues long.

This chain connects TRBV28 to TRBJ2-3; D is uncertain. This CDR3 has 13 amino acids. The V gene's germline CDR1 is MDHEN and CDR2 SYDVKM. Between the trimmed V and J ends, which lost 11 bases and 0 bases, there was a span of 12 bases. The CDR3 here is CAGSRGSTDTQYF. For the CDR3, the DNA is TGTGCCGGAAGTCGCGGCAGCACAGATACGCAGTATTTT.

The chain employs TRBV24-1 and TRBJ1-1; D is undetermined. Deletions cut 3 bases from V and 2 bases from J, with 6 bases between. This CDR3 spans 13 amino acids. Per the germline V gene, CDR1 is KGHDR and CDR2 is SFDVKD. CDR3 sequence reads: CATSDGCNTEAFF. CDR3 coding DNA: TGTGCCACCAGTGATGGATGCAACACTGAAGCTTTCTTT.

At least ten counts were recorded for this clonotype. The rearrangement joins TRBV20-1 to TRBJ2-3, with 10 nucleotides matching TRBD2. V lost 6 bases, J lost 4 bases, and 4 bases stayed unmatched. There are 13 residues in the CDR3. Per the germline V gene, CDR1 is DFQATT and CDR2 is SNEGSKA (reference sequence). The CDR3 spells CSAQRGGPDTQYF. Written as DNA, the CDR3 is TGCAGTGCCCAGCGGGGGGGCCCAGATACGCAGTATTTT.

This clonotype came up a few times. The genes are TRBV27 and TRBJ2-7, with D uncertain. The CDR3 runs to 13 residues. CDR1 is MNHEY, CDR2 SMNVEV, per germline (reference sequence). V lost 3 bases and J 1 base, leaving 7 bases between the germline ends. The CDR3 sequence is CASSFRPSYEQYF. The CDR3, as DNA: TGTGCCAGCAGTTTTCGACCGTCCTACGAGCAGTACTTC.

This clonotype was found a few times. This rearrangement joins TRBV6-5 to TRBJ2-3; the match to TRBD1 covers 8 bases. Trimming removed 0 bases from V and 5 bases from J; junction bases left unmatched: 4. The germline V gene encodes CDR1 MNHEY and CDR2 SVGAGI. The CDR3 extends over 15 amino acids. The chain's CDR3 is CASSYSVQGGDTQYF. In DNA form, the CDR3 reads TGTGCCAGCAGTTACTCAGTACAGGGGGGAGATACGCAGTATTTT.

Many counts were recorded for this clonotype. CDR3 bases: TGTGCCAGCAGTTACTCGGGGTCTGCTGCTAATGAAAAACTGTTTTTT. It is translated as CASSYSGSAANEKLFF. The chain carries TRBV6-5 and TRBJ1-4; D ambiguous. The CDR3 runs to 16 residues. Germline-derived CDR1 and CDR2 are MNHEY and SVGAGI. With 0 bases removed from V and 3 bases from J, the gap between germline ends came to 11 bases.

To note about this clonotype: The junction does not match germline at one end; this may be a read error. The J gene is TRBJ2-7, the V gene TRBV10-3; D is possibly TRBD1 (6 bases). Germline V gene sequence: CDR1 ENHRY, CDR2 SYGVKD. This CDR3 region has 15 residues. CDR3: CAISGAPTGSYERYF. The CDR3 nucleotides read TGTGCCATCAGTGGGGCCCCGACAGGATCCTACGAGCGGTACTTC.

This clonotype has ten or more counts. This chain joins TRBV7-2 and TRBJ2-1, with D possibly matching TRBD2 (5 bases). CDR3 length: 14 amino acids. The V and J ends lost 6 bases and 7 bases respectively, with 16 bases between them. The germline gives CDR1 SGHTA, CDR2 FQGNSA. The CDR3: CASRFGGLGNEQFF. The CDR3 nucleotides read TGTGCCAGCAGATTCGGAGGATTGGGGAATGAGCAGTTCTTC.

This clonotype turned up a few times. The chain is built from TRBV10-3 and TRBJ2-2; no reliable D call. CDR1 and CDR2 (germline): ENHRY, SYGVKD. The CDR3 has 15 residues. V lost 9 bases and J 0 bases, leaving 14 bases between the germline ends. CDR3: CAMGQRSSNTGELFF. The CDR3 region has the DNA TGTGCCATGGGCCAACGAAGCTCGAACACCGGGGAGCTGTTTTTT.

About this clonotype: A much bigger clone sits one base away, suggesting this may be a read error. The chain links TRBV20-1 to TRBJ2-3, with D unclear. The CDR3 loop spans 16 amino acids. CDR1 and CDR2 from the germline V gene are DFQATT and SNEGSKA (reference sequence). The CDR3 is CTASRPEELWTDTQYF. In nucleotides, the CDR3 is TGCACTGCTAGTAGGCCTGAAGAGTTGTGGACAGATACGCAGTATTTT.

A single count supports this clonotype. The chain links TRBV28 to TRBJ2-7; 7 nucleotides match TRBD2. The CDR3 spans 16 residues. The V segment lost 7 bases and the J segment 8 bases; nucleotides outside the gene matches: 20. Germline loops: CDR1 MDHEN, CDR2 SYDVKM. The CDR3 sequence: CASTISSGGFAGKQYF. CDR3 coding DNA: TGTGCCAGCACCATATCCTCGGGGGGATTTGCGGGCAAGCAGTACTTC.